A single sample gave rise to the 29 T cell receptor beta chains below, sequenced in a study of blood T cells in healthy people across ages. The use of a sample-barcoded 5' primer and a J-beta primer mix characterized a second PCR of roughly 7 to 12 cycles. TCRdb called the 5' RACE reads again in MiXCR, with one record for every CDR3 protein. The sample comprises about 800,000 distinct CDR3 sequences, 20% to 25% of which are singletons, and under 4% rests with the top ten. The same data also contributed to another study, on T cells of mothers and their children.

The sequenced material came from blood. The receptors originated from a boy between 10 and 17 years old in good health.

The V call is TRBV20-1, the J call TRBJ2-5, with D possibly matching TRBD2 (5 bases). Trimming removed 6 bases from V and 4 bases from J, with 12 bases in between. There are 12 residues in the CDR3. Germline CDR1 and CDR2: DFQATT and SNEGSKA (reference sequence). As DNA, the CDR3 is TGCAGTGCATTCGCGGGTACAGAGACCCAGTACTTC. It encodes CSAFAGTETQYF.

The chain uses TRBV7-9 and TRBJ1-4, with D possibly being TRBD1 (5 bases). The CDR3 spans 15 residues. V lost 5 bases and J lost 0, with 10 bases in between. Looked up from germline, CDR1 is SEHNR and CDR2 is FQNEAQ (reference sequence). CDR3 sequence: CASSRDSTTNEKLFF. CDR3 in DNA: TGTGCCAGCAGCCGCGACAGTACAACTAATGAAAAACTGTTTTTT.

This clonotype was recorded a few times. This chain joins TRBV7-9 and TRBJ2-6, with TRBD1 identical over 8 bases. CDR1 and CDR2 (germline): SEHNR, FQNEAQ (reference sequence). There are 18 residues in the CDR3. Losses at the gene ends were 3 bases for V and 0 bases for J; bases not matched to a gene: 7. CDR3 nucleotides: TGTGCCAGCAGCTTCGCGGGGCAGGGGGCCTCTGGGGCCAACGTCCTGACTTTC. Translating gives CASSFAGQGASGANVLTF. Full variable domain (missing parts from reference TRBV7-9 and TRBJ2-6): DTGVSQNPRHKITKRGQNVTFRCDPISEHNRLYWYRQTLGQGPEFLTYFQNEAQLEKSRLLSDRFSAERPKGSFSTLEIQRTEQGDSAMYLCASSFAGQGASGANVLTFGAGSRLTVL.

The chain couples TRBV27 to TRBJ2-5; 9 bases are shared with TRBD1. Germline CDR1 is MNHEY and CDR2 is SMNVEV (reference sequence). V trimming: 5 bases; J trimming: 5 bases; junction bases outside the gene matches: 6. The CDR3 runs to 14 residues. Here the CDR3 DNA reads TGTGCCAGCAGTACACAGGGGGCGTGGGAGACCCAGTACTTC. It encodes CASSTQGAWETQYF.

There are a few counts of this clonotype. J is TRBJ2-1 and V is TRBV15; TRBD2 matches 10 bases. V shed 0 bases, J shed 3 bases, and the junction held 5 bases outside the gene matches. Germline V gene sequence: CDR1 LNHNV, CDR2 YYDKDF (reference sequence). The CDR3 consists of 17 residues. CDR3 nucleotides: TGTGCCACCAGCAGAGATCAAAGGACTAGCGGCTACAATGAGCAGTTCTTC. It yields the protein CATSRDQRTSGYNEQFF.

The chain couples TRBV6-5 to TRBJ1-5; TRBD1 might be the D (6 bases). This CDR3 comprises 17 residues. V was cut by 4 bases and J by 5 bases, with 21 bases left in between. Germline V gives CDR1 MNHEY, CDR2 SVGAGI. CDR3 residues: CASSSRGTGRVDQPQHF. For the CDR3, the DNA is TGTGCCAGCAGTTCCCGCGGTACAGGGCGGGTTGATCAGCCCCAGCATTTT.

The genes are TRBV6-5 and TRBJ1-3, with unresolved D. CDR1 and CDR2 from the germline V gene are MNHEY and SVGAGI. The V end was cut by 0 bases, the J end by 4 bases, with 4 bases between. The CDR3 contains 13 residues. The CDR3 nucleotides are TGTGCCAGCAGTTACTCTCAGGGAAACACCATATATTTT. Protein product: CASSYSQGNTIYF.

J is TRBJ1-2 and V is TRBV28; D remains ambiguous. The CDR3 is 15 residues long. The germline CDR1 and CDR2 sequences are MDHEN and SYDVKM. The V gene lost 3 bases and the J gene lost 8 bases, with 19 bases spanning the gap. CDR3 region: CASSFGTEPLGGYTF. CDR3 nucleotides: TGTGCCAGCAGTTTTGGTACTGAGCCCCTCGGGGGCTACACCTTC.

The CDR3 DNA follows: TGCAGTGCCCCTGCGGAGGCCCAAGAGACCCAGTACTTC. The encoded protein is CSAPAEAQETQYF. The chain employs TRBV20-1 and TRBJ2-5, with D perhaps matching TRBD2 (5 bases). The CDR3 covers 13 residues. Trimming took 6 bases from V and 1 from J, leaving 12 bases between them. Germline V lookup: CDR1 DFQATT, CDR2 SNEGSKA (reference sequence).

The chain has TRBV7-2 and TRBJ2-1, with 8 nucleotides matching TRBD2. Germline values: CDR1 SGHTA, CDR2 FQGNSA. Germline trimming cut 8 bases from V and 4 bases from J; bases unmatched to any gene: 10. The CDR3 is 15 amino acids. CDR3 in DNA: TGTGCCAGCCGTTTACGGGGGGGTACATACAATGAGCAGTTCTTC. Translating it yields CASRLRGGTYNEQFF.

J is TRBJ1-1 and V is TRBV3-1; TRBD1 agrees at 7 bases. CDR1 LGHDT and CDR2 YNNKEL come from the germline V gene (reference sequence). The CDR3 is 16 amino acids. J lost 6 bases, V lost 3 bases, and 13 bases had no gene match. The CDR3 sequence is CASSQGQTTVRSEAFF. In DNA form, the CDR3 reads TGTGCCAGCAGCCAGGGACAGACGACCGTTAGGTCTGAAGCTTTCTTT.

There are a few counts of this clonotype. The conserved closing phenylalanine or tryptophan is absent in this CDR3, likely reflecting a read error. This chain links TRBV10-3 with TRBJ2-5; D may be TRBD2 (6 bases). V was shortened by 3 bases and J by 5 bases, with 16 bases between the two germline ends. Germline CDR1 is ENHRY and CDR2 is SYGVKD. The CDR3 spans 15 residues. The CDR3 spells CAISDPLRGWETQYV. The CDR3 bases are TGTGCCATCAGTGACCCCCTGCGGGGTTGGGAGACCCAGTACGTC.

The chain combines TRBV20-1 with TRBJ2-2, with unresolved D. V lost 3 bases to trimming and J lost 4 bases, with 12 bases between them. This CDR3 is built from 14 residues. The germline V gene has CDR1 DFQATT and CDR2 SNEGSKA (reference sequence). The CDR3 loop reads CSASLDLGTGELFF. CDR3 in DNA: TGCAGTGCTAGTCTAGATTTAGGCACCGGGGAGCTGTTTTTT.

This chain links TRBV7-2 with TRBJ1-2, with D uncertain. In germline, CDR1 is SGHTA, CDR2 FQGNSA. The V end lost 5 bases, the J end lost 4 bases, and 14 bases lay between the germline ends. The CDR3 sequence is 14 residues long. The CDR3 region has the DNA TGTGCCAGCAGCACCAAAATGGGTGGCTATGGCTACACCTTC. As protein: CASSTKMGGYGYTF.

V is TRBV7-9 and J is TRBJ1-2; possible D gene TRBD1, 5 bases. Germline V gene data show CDR1 as SEHNR and CDR2 as FQNEAQ (reference sequence). The CDR3 loop spans 16 amino acids. V dropped 1 base and J dropped 4 bases, with 16 bases sitting between them. CDR3 sequence (DNA): TGTGCCAGCAGCTTAGAAGGGGTGGCGCCCGGCTATGGCTACACCTTC. Amino acid sequence: CASSLEGVAPGYGYTF.

The rearrangement uses TRBV7-9 and TRBJ2-3; TRBD2 agrees at 13 bases. Germline V gene sequence: CDR1 SEHNR, CDR2 FQNEAQ (reference sequence). V shed 3 bases and J 5 bases; nucleotides not matched to a gene: 5. CDR3 size: 16 residues. Here the CDR3 reads CASSLRGLAGEDTQYF. The DNA for the CDR3 is TGTGCCAGCAGCTTGCGAGGACTAGCGGGGGAAGATACGCAGTATTTT.

This clonotype occurred a few times. The V call is TRBV6-6, the J call TRBJ1-5; 8 nucleotides agree with TRBD1. Trimming took 4 bases from V and 4 from J; bases not matched to a gene: 3. This CDR3 spans 14 amino acids. CDR1 and CDR2 from the germline V gene are MNHNY and SVGAGI (reference sequence). This chain's CDR3 is CASSLTGENQPQHF. The CDR3 region has the DNA TGTGCCAGCAGTTTGACAGGGGAAAATCAGCCCCAGCATTTT.

This chain links TRBV12-3 or TRBV12-4 with TRBJ1-2, with a weak D call TRBD1 (6 bases). V lost 5 bases, J lost 4 bases, and 17 bases lay in between. The CDR3 is 15 amino acids. This CDR3 reads CASSTVGQLIYGYTF. The CDR3 nucleotides are TGTGCCAGCAGTACCGTTGGACAGCTGATCTATGGCTACACCTTC.

The chain uses TRBV6-5 and TRBJ2-2; D possibly matches TRBD1 or TRBD2 (5 bases each). Per the germline V gene, CDR1 is MNHEY and CDR2 is SVGAGI. Trimming left V 6 bases short and J 5 bases short, with 10 bases between. The CDR3 contains 13 residues. This CDR3 is CASRRGKTGELFF. The CDR3 DNA follows: TGTGCCAGCAGGAGGGGTAAAACCGGGGAGCTGTTTTTT.

The V call is TRBV4-3, the J call TRBJ2-3; TRBD2 aligns across 10 bases. The CDR3 has 16 residues. The V segment lost 1 base and the J segment 2 bases; nucleotides outside the gene matches: 3. The germline CDR1 and CDR2 sequences are LGHNA and YSLEER. The CDR3 DNA is TGCGCCAGCAGCCAAGTACTAGCGGGGACCACAGATACGCAGTATTTT. As protein: CASSQVLAGTTDTQYF.

The chain joins TRBV6-6 to TRBJ1-5; D unresolved. The germline V gene encodes CDR1 MNHNY and CDR2 SVGAGI (reference sequence). The CDR3 totals 16 residues. The V gene lost 1 base and the J gene lost 3 bases, with 13 bases spanning the gap. The CDR3 reads CASSYWSETANQPQHF. The CDR3 DNA reads as TGTGCCAGCAGTTACTGGTCTGAGACCGCCAATCAGCCCCAGCATTTT.

The chain uses TRBV5-1 and TRBJ2-1, with 7 bases identical to TRBD2. This CDR3 is built from 14 residues. Trimming took 6 bases from V and 3 from J; bases not matched to a gene: 6. Germline assignment: CDR1 SGHRS and CDR2 YFSETQ. The CDR3 is CASTTSTSYNEQFF. CDR3 nucleotide sequence: TGCGCCAGCACGACTAGCACTAGCTACAATGAGCAGTTCTTC.

The chain combines TRBV20-1 with TRBJ2-6; possibly TRBD1 or TRBD2 for D (7 bases each). Germline V gene data show CDR1 as DFQATT and CDR2 as SNEGSKA (reference sequence). Trimming stripped 0 bases from V and 1 base from J, with 19 bases between. This CDR3 contains 19 residues. CDR3 sequence reads: CSARDGRGRTESGANVLTF. In DNA form, the CDR3 reads TGCAGTGCTAGAGATGGGAGGGGGCGAACCGAATCTGGGGCCAACGTCCTGACTTTC.

This clonotype was detected once. This chain uses TRBV7-9 with TRBJ1-2; 9 bases are a match to TRBD1. This CDR3 is 13 amino acids long. V trimming: 5 bases; J trimming: 13 bases; junction bases outside the gene matches: 11. Germline V lookup: CDR1 SEHNR, CDR2 FQNEAQ (reference sequence). The CDR3 region has the DNA TGTGCCAGCAGCCCAACGGGACAGGGAACCCTCACCTTC. Its translation: CASSPTGQGTLTF.

The gene calls are TRBV5-1 and TRBJ2-3; 7 nucleotides match TRBD1. The J segment lost 1 base and the V segment lost 0 bases, leaving 5 bases of the junction unmatched. Germline assignment: CDR1 SGHRS and CDR2 YFSETQ. CDR3 length equals 16 residues. This CDR3 reads CASSLDRGIGTDTQYF. The DNA of the CDR3 is TGCGCCAGCAGCTTGGACAGGGGTATCGGCACAGATACGCAGTATTTT.

Comments on this clonotype: The junction departs from germline at one end; a sequencing error may be responsible. The rearrangement links TRBV4-1 to TRBJ2-1; D remains ambiguous. The V gene's germline CDR1 is MGHRA and CDR2 YSYEKL. The CDR3 is 12 amino acids. CDR3 nucleotides: TGCGCCAGCAGCCAAGATCTAGGGAAGCAATTCTTC. It specifies CASSQDLGKQFF.

This clonotype showed up just a few times. The chain has TRBV5-1 and TRBJ1-1; D unclear. Germline V gene data show CDR1 as SGHRS and CDR2 as YFSETQ. Trimming left V 4 bases short and J 4 bases short, with 11 bases between. The CDR3 has 13 amino acids. Here the CDR3 reads CASSTDVRTEAFF. The CDR3 nucleotides read TGCGCCAGCAGCACGGACGTCCGCACTGAAGCTTTCTTT.

The genes are TRBV7-2 and TRBJ2-3; the match to TRBD2 covers 8 bases. V was clipped by 0 bases and J by 3 bases; unmatched bases: 2. Germline V gene sequence: CDR1 SGHTA, CDR2 FQGNSA. The CDR3 loop spans 15 amino acids. CDR3 amino acids: CASSLALAGTDTQYF. CDR3 sequence (DNA): TGTGCCAGCAGCTTAGCCCTAGCGGGTACAGATACGCAGTATTTT.

Note on this clonotype: Because the CDR3 is missing its conserved closing phenylalanine or tryptophan, this is likely a read error. V and J are TRBV27 and TRBJ2-4; D is ambiguous. CDR3 length equals 16 residues. The germline V gene encodes CDR1 MNHEY and CDR2 SMNVEV (reference sequence). Trimming removed 2 bases at V and 0 bases at J, with 11 bases between. CDR3 nucleotides: TGTGCCAGCAGTTTAGACATCCGTAAAGCCAAAAACATTCAGTACCTC. Residues: CASSLDIRKAKNIQYL.